This section outlines one T cell receptor (beta chain) sequence together with its context. This sample was taken from a study of CD8 T cells in Susac syndrome. RNA in amounts of roughly 0.5 to 1 ug was reverse transcribed with random hexamers. MiXCR was run by TCRdb on the immunoSEQ multiplex PCR reads, yielding one entry per CDR3 protein. The sample has about 160,000 distinct CDR3 sequences; 95% to 97% are singletons. The sample comprised CD4+ T cells from PBMCs. The receptor was derived from a human donor with Susac syndrome.

CDR3 bases: TGTGCCAGCGCCACTTTCCTATCCTACGAGCAGTACTTC. This encodes CASATFLSYEQYF. The V call is TRBV7-2, the J call TRBJ2-7; no definite D call. Trimming stripped 8 bases from V and 1 base from J, with 12 bases between. CDR1 is SGHTA and CDR2 is FQGNSA in the germline V gene. The length of the CDR3 is 13 residues.